Presented here are 18 T cell receptor beta chains from one specimen sequenced in a study of T cells expressing NK-cell markers. TCRdb re-called the 5' RACE reads and shows each CDR3 protein once, DNA omitted. Listed are approximately 380,000 distinct CDR3 sequences; roughly 5.2% falls within the top ten. Input material: blood T cells: a sorted CD56 or NKG2C T cell subset, CD4+ or CD8+ T cells, or bulk PBMC T cells (not recorded which). Every receptor here comes from a man aged 18-75 years in good health.

The chain has TRBV11-2 and TRBJ2-3. There are 15 residues in the CDR3. Per germline, CDR1 SGHAT and CDR2 FQNNGV. The CDR3 region is CASGRYKTGTDTQYF.

The chain has TRBV20-1 and TRBJ1-5. The CDR3 has 15 amino acids. Looked up from germline, CDR1 is DFQATT and CDR2 is SNEGSKA (reference sequence). Here the CDR3 reads CSALEPGPSNQPQHF.

This chain connects TRBV12-3 or TRBV12-4 to TRBJ2-7. The CDR3 sequence is 13 residues long. This chain's CDR3 is CASSLTTPSEQYF.

This sequence joins TRBV5-1 and TRBJ1-3; TCRdb selects TRBD1, and the lack of DNA leaves this call unchecked. CDR1 SGHRS and CDR2 YFSETQ come from the germline V gene. This CDR3 has 14 residues. The CDR3 sequence is CASSPTGNGNTIYF.

The chain joins TRBV29-1 to TRBJ1-5; without DNA, the TCRdb call of TRBD1 cannot be checked. The CDR3 is 13 amino acids. CDR1 and CDR2 from the germline V gene are SQVTM and ANQGSEA. Here the CDR3 reads CSVPIRDAQPQHF.

J is TRBJ1-1 and V is TRBV7-3. The germline V gene encodes CDR1 SGHTA and CDR2 FQGTGA. The CDR3 contains 13 residues. The CDR3 loop is CASSSSVNTEAFF.

The chain joins TRBV11-2 to TRBJ2-3. The germline gives CDR1 SGHAT, CDR2 FQNNGV. This CDR3 is 13 amino acids long. This chain's CDR3 is CAAAIVGTDTQYF.

The V gene is TRBV21-1, the J gene TRBJ1-2; the D gene TCRdb calls, TRBD1, cannot be checked with no DNA. TRBV21-1 is described as a pseudogene. The CDR3 has 17 amino acids. The CDR3 loop reads CASSKGGPGEANYGYTF.

CDR3 sequence reads: CASSEVAGSFGNEQFF. The chain is built from TRBV6-1 and TRBJ2-1; TCRdb outputs TRBD2, but without DNA this stays unchecked. This CDR3 spans 16 amino acids. The germline V gene encodes CDR1 MNHNS and CDR2 SASEGT.

The chain employs TRBV7-6 and TRBJ2-3; lacking DNA, the TRBD2 call made by TCRdb goes unchecked. Germline CDR1 SGHVS, CDR2 FNYEAQ. The CDR3 has 15 residues. The CDR3 protein is CASSLWASNTDTQYF.

V is TRBV20-1 and J is TRBJ2-7; TCRdb outputs TRBD2, but without DNA this stays unchecked. This CDR3 has 13 residues. The germline V gene encodes CDR1 DFQATT and CDR2 SNEGSKA (reference sequence). The CDR3 sequence is CSARFSGSYEQYF.

This chain uses TRBV6-2 or TRBV6-3 with TRBJ2-7; TCRdb selects TRBD1, and the lack of DNA leaves this call unchecked. This CDR3 is 13 amino acids long. Germline CDR1 is MNHEY and CDR2 is SVGEGT. The CDR3 loop reads CASSSGATYEQYF.

The chain carries TRBV18 and TRBJ1-1; without DNA, the TCRdb call of TRBD1 cannot be checked. This CDR3 is 16 amino acids long. Germline assignment: CDR1 KGHSH and CDR2 LQKENI. CDR3 protein: CASSPPTGLANTEAFF.

The chain carries TRBV5-1 and TRBJ2-7; TCRdb indicates TRBD2, and absent DNA this call remains unverified. Germline lookup yields CDR1 SGHRS and CDR2 YFSETQ. The CDR3 is 16 amino acids. The CDR3 sequence is CASSLWASGDPYEQYF.

The chain has TRBV6-2 or TRBV6-3 and TRBJ2-6; there is no DNA to check the TCRdb D call of TRBD2. Per the germline V gene, CDR1 is MNHEY and CDR2 is SVGEGT. The CDR3 has 17 amino acids. CDR3 region: CASRGLAGASGANVLTF.

V usage is TRBV27 and J usage is TRBJ1-5; TCRdb calls TRBD1, which cannot be checked without DNA. The CDR3 sequence is 15 residues long. Looked up from germline, CDR1 is MNHEY and CDR2 is SMNVEV (reference sequence). The CDR3 sequence is CASSFYAGGGQPQHF.

The chain uses TRBV29-1 and TRBJ1-1; TCRdb designates TRBD1, a call that cannot be tested without DNA. This CDR3 is built from 11 residues. From germline, CDR1 is SQVTM and CDR2 ANQGSEA. The chain's CDR3 is CSVYPERRAFF.

The chain recombines TRBV7-3 with TRBJ2-2; TCRdb indicates TRBD2, and absent DNA this call remains unverified. Germline lookup yields CDR1 SGHTA and CDR2 FQGTGA. The CDR3 has 12 amino acids. CDR3 residues: CASSRAGGELFF.